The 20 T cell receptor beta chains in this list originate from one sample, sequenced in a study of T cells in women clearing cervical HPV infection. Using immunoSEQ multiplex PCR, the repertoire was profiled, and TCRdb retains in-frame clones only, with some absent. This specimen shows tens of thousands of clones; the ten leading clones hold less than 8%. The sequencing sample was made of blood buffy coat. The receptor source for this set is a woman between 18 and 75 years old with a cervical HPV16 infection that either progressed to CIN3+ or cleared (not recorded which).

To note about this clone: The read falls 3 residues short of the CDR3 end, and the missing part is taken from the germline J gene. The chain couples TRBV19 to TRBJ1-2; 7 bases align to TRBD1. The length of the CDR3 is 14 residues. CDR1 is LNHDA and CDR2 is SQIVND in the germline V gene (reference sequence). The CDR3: CASTQGEGTDTYTF. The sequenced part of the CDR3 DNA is TGTGCCAGTACCCAGGGGGAGGGCACAGATACC.

The chain's CDR3 is CSARQSYEQYF. CDR3 DNA (partial): TGCAGTGCCCGACAGTCCTACGAG. The chain joins TRBV20-1 to TRBJ2-7; TRBD1 might be the D (5 bases). The CDR3 goes on 3 residues after the read ends, and that part is filled in from the germline J gene. This CDR3 has 11 amino acids. The V end lost 6 bases, the J end lost 1 base, and 7 bases lay between the germline ends. Germline V gene lookup returns CDR1 DFQATT and CDR2 SNEGSKA (reference sequence).

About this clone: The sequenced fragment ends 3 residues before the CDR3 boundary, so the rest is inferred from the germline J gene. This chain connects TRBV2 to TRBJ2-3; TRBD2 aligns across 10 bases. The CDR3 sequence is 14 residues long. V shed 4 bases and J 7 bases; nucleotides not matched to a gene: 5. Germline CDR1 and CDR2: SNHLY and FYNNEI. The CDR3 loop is CASSGDSGRNTQYF. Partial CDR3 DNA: TGTGCCAGCAGTGGAGATAGCGGGAGGAATACG.

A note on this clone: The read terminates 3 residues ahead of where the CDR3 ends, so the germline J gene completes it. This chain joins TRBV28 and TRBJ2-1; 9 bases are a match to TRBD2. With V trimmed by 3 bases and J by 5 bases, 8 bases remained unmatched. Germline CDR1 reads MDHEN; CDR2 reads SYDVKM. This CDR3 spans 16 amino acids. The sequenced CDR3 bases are TGTGCCAGCAGTTTCCGGCGGGAGGGTAGAAACAATGAG. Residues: CASSFRREGRNNE. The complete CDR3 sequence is CASSFRREGRNNEQFF.

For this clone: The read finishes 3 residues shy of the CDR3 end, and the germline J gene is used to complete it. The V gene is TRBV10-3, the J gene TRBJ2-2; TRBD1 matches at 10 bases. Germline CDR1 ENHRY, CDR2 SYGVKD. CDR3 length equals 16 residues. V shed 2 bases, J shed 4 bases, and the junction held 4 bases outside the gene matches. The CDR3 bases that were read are TGTGCCATCAGTGAGGGGACAGGGGTTGGCACCGGGGAG. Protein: CAISEGTGVGTGE. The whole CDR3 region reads CAISEGTGVGTGELFF.

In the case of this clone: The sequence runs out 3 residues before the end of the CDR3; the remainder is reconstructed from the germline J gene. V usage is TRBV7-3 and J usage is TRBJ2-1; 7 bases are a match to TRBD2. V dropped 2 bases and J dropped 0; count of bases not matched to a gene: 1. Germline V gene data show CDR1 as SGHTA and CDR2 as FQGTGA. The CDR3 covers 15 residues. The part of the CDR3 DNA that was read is TGTGCCAGCAGCTTAGCGGGAGTCTCCTACAATGAG. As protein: CASSLAGVSYNE. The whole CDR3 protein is CASSLAGVSYNEQFF. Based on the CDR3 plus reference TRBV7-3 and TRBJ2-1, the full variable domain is GAGVSQTPSNKVTEKGKYVELRCDPISGHTALYWYRQSLGQGPEFLIYFQGTGAADDSGLPNDRFFAVRPEGSVSTLKIQRTERGDSAVYLCASSLAGVSYNEQFFGPGTRLTVL.

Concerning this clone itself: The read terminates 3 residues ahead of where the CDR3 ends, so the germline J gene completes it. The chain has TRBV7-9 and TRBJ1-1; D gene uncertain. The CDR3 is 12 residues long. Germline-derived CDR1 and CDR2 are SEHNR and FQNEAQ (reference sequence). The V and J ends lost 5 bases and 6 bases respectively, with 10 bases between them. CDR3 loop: CASSLHYSEAFF. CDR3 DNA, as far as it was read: TGTGCCAGCAGCCTCCATTACTCTGAA.

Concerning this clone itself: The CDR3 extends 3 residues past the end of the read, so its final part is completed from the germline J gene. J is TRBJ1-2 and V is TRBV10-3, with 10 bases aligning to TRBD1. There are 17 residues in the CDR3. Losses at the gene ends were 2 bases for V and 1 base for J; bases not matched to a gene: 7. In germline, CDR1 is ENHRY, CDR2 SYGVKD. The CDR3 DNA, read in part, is TGTGCCATCAGTGAGGCCCCCGGGACAGGGGTTAACTATGGC. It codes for CAISEAPGTGVNYG. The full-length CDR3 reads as CAISEAPGTGVNYGYTF.

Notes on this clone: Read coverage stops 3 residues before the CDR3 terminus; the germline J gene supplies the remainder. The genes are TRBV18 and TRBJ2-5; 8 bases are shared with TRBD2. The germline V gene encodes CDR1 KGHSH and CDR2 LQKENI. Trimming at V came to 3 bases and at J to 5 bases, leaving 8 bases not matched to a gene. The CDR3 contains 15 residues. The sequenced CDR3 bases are TGTGCCAGCTCACCTCGGCGGGGGGTACAGGAGACC. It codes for CASSPRRGVQET. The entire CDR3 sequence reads CASSPRRGVQETQYF.

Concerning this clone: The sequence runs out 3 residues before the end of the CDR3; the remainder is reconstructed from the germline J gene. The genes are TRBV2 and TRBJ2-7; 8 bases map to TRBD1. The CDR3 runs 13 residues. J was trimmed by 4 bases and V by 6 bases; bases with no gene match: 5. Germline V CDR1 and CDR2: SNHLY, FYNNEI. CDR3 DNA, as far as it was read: TGTGCCAGCAGACCAGACAGGGGATACGAG. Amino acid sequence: CASRPDRGYE. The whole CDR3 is CASRPDRGYEQYF.

The CDR3 here is CASSHQTLEKLFF. The covered CDR3 bases are TGCGCCAGCAGCCACCAGACACTTGAAAAA. The rearrangement uses TRBV4-1 and TRBJ1-4, with D unresolved. Sequencing ends 3 residues short of the CDR3 end; the germline J gene provides the rest. Germline V CDR1 and CDR2: MGHRA, YSYEKL. CDR3 size: 13 residues. V was trimmed by 3 bases and J by 7 bases, leaving 9 bases between them.

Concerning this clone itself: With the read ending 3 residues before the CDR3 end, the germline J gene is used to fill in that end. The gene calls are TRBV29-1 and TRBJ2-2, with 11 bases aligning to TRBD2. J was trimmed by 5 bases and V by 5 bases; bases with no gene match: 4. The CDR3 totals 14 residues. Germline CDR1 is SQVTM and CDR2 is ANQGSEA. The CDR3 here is CSVSTSGDTGELFF. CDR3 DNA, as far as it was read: TGCAGCGTTTCGACTAGCGGGGATACCGGGGAG.

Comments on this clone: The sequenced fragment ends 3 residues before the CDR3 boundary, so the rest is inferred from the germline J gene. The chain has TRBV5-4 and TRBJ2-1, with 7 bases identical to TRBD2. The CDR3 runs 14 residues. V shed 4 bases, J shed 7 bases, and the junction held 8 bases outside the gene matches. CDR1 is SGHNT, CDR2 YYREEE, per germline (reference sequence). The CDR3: CASSRDYFRNEQFF. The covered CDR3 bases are TGTGCCAGCAGCAGGGACTACTTTAGGAATGAG. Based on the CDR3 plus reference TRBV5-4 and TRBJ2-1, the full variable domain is ETGVTQSPTHLIKTRGQQVTLRCSSQSGHNTVSWYQQALGQGPQFIFQYYREEENGRGNFPPRFSGLQFPNYSSELNVNALELDDSALYLCASSRDYFRNEQFFGPGTRLTVL.

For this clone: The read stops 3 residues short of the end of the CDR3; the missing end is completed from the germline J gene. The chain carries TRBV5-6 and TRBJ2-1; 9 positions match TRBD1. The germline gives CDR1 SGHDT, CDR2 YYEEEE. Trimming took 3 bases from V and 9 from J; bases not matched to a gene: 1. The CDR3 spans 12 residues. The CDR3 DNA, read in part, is TGTGCCAGCAGCTCACAGGGGGCTGAG. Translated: CASSSQGAE. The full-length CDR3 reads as CASSSQGAEQFF.

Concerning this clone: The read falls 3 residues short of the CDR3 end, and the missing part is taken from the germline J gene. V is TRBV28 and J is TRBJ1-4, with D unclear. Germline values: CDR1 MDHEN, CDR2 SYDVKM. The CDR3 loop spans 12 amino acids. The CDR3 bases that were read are TGTGCCAGCAGTTCAGAGAATTCACCA. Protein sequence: CASSSENSP. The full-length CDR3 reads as CASSSENSPLFF.

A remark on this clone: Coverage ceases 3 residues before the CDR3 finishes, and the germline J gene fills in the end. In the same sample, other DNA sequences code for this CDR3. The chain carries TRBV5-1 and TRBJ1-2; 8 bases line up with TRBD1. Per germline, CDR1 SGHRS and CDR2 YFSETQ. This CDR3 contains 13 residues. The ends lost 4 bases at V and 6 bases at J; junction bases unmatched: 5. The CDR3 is CASSLTGEDGYTF. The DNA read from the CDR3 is TGCGCCAGCAGCCTGACAGGGGAGGATGGC.

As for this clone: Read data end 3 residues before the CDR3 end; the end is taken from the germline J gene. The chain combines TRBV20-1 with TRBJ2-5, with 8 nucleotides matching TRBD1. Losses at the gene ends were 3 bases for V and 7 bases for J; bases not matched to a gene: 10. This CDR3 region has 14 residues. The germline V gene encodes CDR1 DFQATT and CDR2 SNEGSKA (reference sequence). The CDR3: CSARPGQGRTTQYF. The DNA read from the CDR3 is TGCAGTGCTAGGCCAGGACAGGGCCGAACGACC.

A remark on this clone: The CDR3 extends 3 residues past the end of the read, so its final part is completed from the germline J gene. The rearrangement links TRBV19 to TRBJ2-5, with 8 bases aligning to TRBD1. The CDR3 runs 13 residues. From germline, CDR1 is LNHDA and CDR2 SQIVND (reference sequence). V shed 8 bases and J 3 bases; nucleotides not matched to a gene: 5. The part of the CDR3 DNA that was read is TGTGCCAGTTCCAAGGACAGGGAAGAGACC. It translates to CASSKDREET. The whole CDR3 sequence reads CASSKDREETQYF.

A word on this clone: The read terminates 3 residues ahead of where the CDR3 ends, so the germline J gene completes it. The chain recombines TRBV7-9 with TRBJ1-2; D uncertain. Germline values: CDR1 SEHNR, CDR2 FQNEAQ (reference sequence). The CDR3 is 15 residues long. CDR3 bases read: TGTGCCAGCAGTTATCTCGTCGCTTACTACAATGAC. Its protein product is CASSYLVAYYND. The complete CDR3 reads CASSYLVAYYNDYTF. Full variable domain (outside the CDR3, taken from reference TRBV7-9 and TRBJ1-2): DTGVSQNPRHKITKRGQNVTFRCDPISEHNRLYWYRQTLGQGPEFLTYFQNEAQLEKSRLLSDRFSAERPKGSFSTLEIQRTEQGDSAMYLCASSYLVAYYNDYTFGSGTRLTVV.

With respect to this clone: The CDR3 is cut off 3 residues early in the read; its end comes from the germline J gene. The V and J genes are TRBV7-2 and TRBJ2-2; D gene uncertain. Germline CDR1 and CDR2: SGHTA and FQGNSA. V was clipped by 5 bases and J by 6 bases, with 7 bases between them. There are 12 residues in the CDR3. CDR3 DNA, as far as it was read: TGTGCCAGCAGCGAGCTCCCCGGGGAG. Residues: CASSELPGE. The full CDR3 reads CASSELPGELFF.